The 26 T cell receptor beta chains reported below all come from one sample, sequenced in a study of T-cell memory formation after mild COVID-19. One entry per CDR3 protein, called by TCRdb with MiXCR from the 5' RACE reads. The data hold about 470,000 distinct CDR3 sequences, with around a quarter observed a single time. What was sequenced was PBMCs or a T cell subset sorted from them (not recorded which). The origin of the receptors is an adult woman who had mild COVID-19 (a few samples of this study predate the infection). Cell type and time point are not known.

This chain links TRBV7-8 with TRBJ2-5; 9 bases are a match to TRBD1. Germline assignment: CDR1 SGHVS and CDR2 FQNEAQ. The V gene end was trimmed by 5 bases and the J gene end by 0 bases; junction bases not matched to a gene: 7. The length of the CDR3 is 16 residues. CDR3 nucleotide sequence: TGTGCCAGCAGCCAACAGGGGGCATTCAACCAAGAGACCCAGTACTTC. Its translation is CASSQQGAFNQETQYF.

For this clonotype: Sequence at one end of the junction differs from germline and may be a read error. The CDR3, as DNA: TGTGCCAGCAGTCAAGAACAAGGAAGTCAGCCCCAGCATTTT. Translated, it gives CASSQEQGSQPQHF. The chain combines TRBV4-2 with TRBJ1-5; D remains unclear. CDR1 and CDR2 from the germline V gene are LGHNA and YNFKEQ. CDR3 length: 14 amino acids.

The rearrangement links TRBV4-3 to TRBJ2-7, with D possibly matching TRBD1 (6 bases). The CDR3 spans 14 residues. Germline loops: CDR1 LGHNA, CDR2 YSLEER. V was shortened by 3 bases and J by 3 bases, with 12 bases between the two germline ends. The CDR3 protein is CASSHQTGYYEQYF. The DNA of the CDR3 is TGCGCCAGCAGCCATCAGACAGGTTACTACGAGCAGTACTTC.

The V and J genes are TRBV9 and TRBJ2-7, with a tentative D call TRBD2 (6 bases). Germline CDR1 reads SGDLS; CDR2 reads YYNGEE. V was pared by 0 bases and J by 2 bases, with 12 bases between. This CDR3 is 15 amino acids long. CDR3 region: CASSVGGTAAYEQYF. The CDR3, as DNA: TGTGCCAGCAGCGTAGGAGGGACTGCTGCCTACGAGCAGTACTTC.

This clonotype has more than one count but fewer than ten. The V call is TRBV4-3, the J call TRBJ2-6; D unresolved. V was cut by 7 bases and J by 2 bases, with 6 bases left in between. The CDR3 is 13 amino acids. Per the germline V gene, CDR1 is LGHNA and CDR2 is YSLEER. CDR3 region: CASTLAGANVLTF. CDR3 in DNA: TGCGCCAGCACCCTGGCTGGGGCCAACGTCCTGACTTTC.

This clonotype was detected only a few times. This chain links TRBV10-3 with TRBJ2-3; 10 bases agree with TRBD2. In germline, CDR1 is ENHRY, CDR2 SYGVKD. The CDR3 is 14 amino acids. The ends lost 4 bases at V and 6 bases at J; junction bases unmatched: 4. CDR3 sequence (DNA): TGTGCCATCAGTGGGACTAGCGGTCGGGATACGCAGTATTTT. Translation: CAISGTSGRDTQYF.

CDR3 in amino acids: CASSLADTSRELFF. The CDR3 DNA sequence: TGTGCCAGCAGCTTAGCTGATACCTCCCGGGAGCTGTTTTTT. The chain recombines TRBV7-6 with TRBJ2-2; D is unresolved. Germline CDR1 is SGHVS and CDR2 is FNYEAQ. Trimming pared 0 bases from V and 9 bases from J, leaving 11 bases between. CDR3 length: 14 residues.

This rearrangement joins TRBV7-2 to TRBJ2-1; D gene ambiguous. This CDR3 has 13 amino acids. The germline V gene encodes CDR1 SGHTA and CDR2 FQGNSA. The V gene lost 2 bases and the J gene lost 6 bases, with 8 bases spanning the gap. CDR3 residues: CASSLSEANEQFF. In DNA form, the CDR3 reads TGTGCCAGCAGCTTATCCGAAGCCAATGAGCAGTTCTTC. The full variable domain, completed using reference TRBV7-2 and TRBJ2-1, is GAGVSQSPSNKVTEKGKDVELRCDPISGHTALYWYRQSLGQGLEFLIYFQGNSAPDKSGLPSDRFSAERTGGSVSTLTIQRTQQEDSAVYLCASSLSEANEQFFGPGTRLTVL.

The chain joins TRBV20-1 to TRBJ2-1; D may be TRBD1 or TRBD2 (6 bases each). This CDR3 has 15 amino acids. The germline V gene encodes CDR1 DFQATT and CDR2 SNEGSKA (reference sequence). The germline V and J ends were trimmed by 5 bases and 0 bases, with 14 bases remaining between them. The CDR3 reads CSASKGGSSYNEQFF. The CDR3 DNA sequence: TGCAGTGCTTCAAAAGGGGGGAGCTCCTACAATGAGCAGTTCTTC.

This clonotype appeared a few times. This chain's CDR3 is CASSLGSGPGNSPLHF. In DNA, the CDR3 is TGTGCCAGCAGCCTGGGATCCGGCCCGGGTAATTCACCCCTCCACTTT. The rearrangement links TRBV5-6 to TRBJ1-6; unclear D gene. Deletions cut 4 bases from V and 6 bases from J, with 17 bases between. CDR1 is SGHDT and CDR2 is YYEEEE in the germline V gene. The CDR3 covers 16 residues. The full variable domain, with the rest looked up from reference TRBV5-6 and TRBJ1-6, is DAGVTQSPTHLIKTRGQQVTLRCSPKSGHDTVSWYQQALGQGPQFIFQYYEEEERQRGNFPDRFSGHQFPNYSSELNVNALLLGDSALYLCASSLGSGPGNSPLHFGNGTRLTVT.

The chain combines TRBV12-3 or TRBV12-4 with TRBJ2-7; D unclear. The V end lost 3 bases, the J end lost 7 bases, and 13 bases lay between the germline ends. The CDR3 is made up of 13 amino acids. The CDR3 DNA sequence: TGTGCCAGCAGTTTTAAGGCAGCGAAGGAGCAGTACTTC. It yields the protein CASSFKAAKEQYF.

CDR3 DNA: TGTGCCAGCTCATCCACGCCTAGCGGGGGGAAGGACCAAGAGACCCAGTACTTC. The encoded protein is CASSSTPSGGKDQETQYF. This chain links TRBV18 with TRBJ2-5; 11 bases are shared with TRBD2. Trimming at V came to 5 bases and at J to 0 bases, leaving 11 bases not matched to a gene. This CDR3 comprises 18 residues. From germline, CDR1 is KGHSH and CDR2 LQKENI.

The V and J genes are TRBV20-1 and TRBJ1-4; TRBD1 might be the D (5 bases). V gave up 3 bases and J gave up 10 bases, with 21 bases separating them. CDR3 length equals 15 residues. Germline CDR1 is DFQATT and CDR2 is SNEGSKA (reference sequence). The CDR3 sequence is CSASPPGRTTGKLFF. The CDR3 nucleotides are TGCAGTGCTAGCCCCCCCGGGCGGACAACAGGAAAACTGTTTTTT.

The rearrangement uses TRBV7-9 and TRBJ2-3, with 11 nucleotides matching TRBD2. The length of the CDR3 is 18 residues. The V gene's germline CDR1 is SEHNR and CDR2 FQNEAQ (reference sequence). The ends lost 4 bases at V and 0 bases at J; junction bases unmatched: 9. This chain's CDR3 is CASSSRLAGTPSTDTQYF. In DNA form, the CDR3 reads TGTGCCAGCAGCTCCCGACTAGCGGGGACCCCTAGCACAGATACGCAGTATTTT.

The genes are TRBV25-1 and TRBJ2-7, with D perhaps TRBD1 or TRBD2 (6 bases each). CDR1 is MGHDK, CDR2 SYGVNS, per germline. Trimming stripped 4 bases from V and 5 bases from J, with 21 bases between. This CDR3 region has 16 residues. The CDR3 nucleotides are TGTGCCAGCAGTGGGTCGGAAGACAGGAGGGTTGACGAGCAGTACTTC. It encodes CASSGSEDRRVDEQYF.

This clonotype has a handful of counts. V and J are TRBV12-3 or TRBV12-4 and TRBJ2-6; 7 nucleotides agree with TRBD2. V lost 6 bases to trimming and J lost 1 base; unmatched junction nucleotides: 6. The CDR3 runs to 16 residues. This CDR3 reads CASSQTGRSGANVLTF. DNA of the CDR3: TGTGCCAGCAGCCAGACCGGGAGGTCTGGGGCCAACGTCCTGACTTTC.

This clonotype was counted only a few times. This sequence joins TRBV5-4 and TRBJ1-2; D perhaps matches TRBD1 (6 bases). This CDR3 has 13 residues. Germline CDR1 is SGHNT and CDR2 is YYREEE (reference sequence). Between the trimmed V and J ends, which lost 0 bases and 7 bases, there was a span of 10 bases. The CDR3 region is CASSLDREGGYTF. CDR3 coding DNA: TGTGCCAGCAGCTTGGACAGGGAGGGTGGCTACACCTTC.

The chain combines TRBV13 with TRBJ2-4; D uncertain. CDR3 length equals 12 residues. The V gene lost 8 bases and the J gene lost 0 bases, with 5 bases spanning the gap. Germline V gene sequence: CDR1 PRHDT, CDR2 FYEKMQ (reference sequence). The CDR3: CASALAKNIQYF. The CDR3 region has the DNA TGTGCCAGCGCTCTAGCCAAAAACATTCAGTACTTC.

The chain joins TRBV5-6 to TRBJ1-4; 7 positions match TRBD1. The CDR3 sequence is 13 residues long. Germline CDR1 SGHDT, CDR2 YYEEEE. The V gene end was trimmed by 3 bases and the J gene end by 11 bases; junction bases not matched to a gene: 7. CDR3 residues: CASSSKGGAKLFF. The CDR3 bases are TGTGCCAGCAGCTCAAAAGGGGGCGCGAAACTGTTTTTT. Full variable domain (outside the CDR3, taken from reference TRBV5-6 and TRBJ1-4): DAGVTQSPTHLIKTRGQQVTLRCSPKSGHDTVSWYQQALGQGPQFIFQYYEEEERQRGNFPDRFSGHQFPNYSSELNVNALLLGDSALYLCASSSKGGAKLFFGSGTQLSVL.

The chain is built from TRBV24-1 and TRBJ2-3, with TRBD2 matching over 11 bases. After removal of 8 bases from V and 2 bases from J, the junction contained 8 bases not matched to a gene. This CDR3 region has 16 residues. CDR1 and CDR2 (germline): KGHDR, SFDVKD. CDR3 region: CATNPGTSGLTDTQYF. The CDR3 DNA follows: TGTGCCACCAATCCAGGGACTAGCGGACTCACAGATACGCAGTATTTT.

CDR3 loop: CASSLLGQNPAFF. The CDR3 coding sequence is TGTGCCAGCAGCTTGTTGGGACAGAATCCAGCTTTCTTT. This sequence joins TRBV5-6 and TRBJ1-1, with 7 bases fitting TRBD1. This CDR3 has 13 amino acids. Trimming removed 1 base from V and 10 bases from J; junction bases left unmatched: 7. Germline CDR1 reads SGHDT; CDR2 reads YYEEEE.

With respect to this clonotype: An end of the junction does not agree with germline; a read error may underlie this. The chain recombines TRBV7-9 with TRBJ2-1, with TRBD2 matching over 10 bases. Germline V gene data show CDR1 as SEHNR and CDR2 as FQNEAQ (reference sequence). The CDR3 has 16 residues. For the CDR3, the DNA is TGTGCCAGAAGCTTCTCTCTAGCGGGAGTGGGAGATGAGCAGTTCTTC. It codes for CARSFSLAGVGDEQFF. The full variable domain, completed using reference TRBV7-9 and TRBJ2-1, is DTGVSQNPRHKITKRGQNVTFRCDPISEHNRLYWYRQTLGQGPEFLTYFQNEAQLEKSRLLSDRFSAERPKGSFSTLEIQRTEQGDSAMYLCARSFSLAGVGDEQFFGPGTRLTVL.

This chain connects TRBV2 to TRBJ2-3; tentative D call: TRBD1 (5 bases). V lost 5 bases, J lost 4 bases, and 16 bases lay in between. The CDR3 consists of 15 residues. The germline gives CDR1 SNHLY, CDR2 FYNNEI. The CDR3: CASSSQGIGPDTQYF. The CDR3, as DNA: TGTGCCAGCAGTTCCCAGGGAATCGGCCCAGATACGCAGTATTTT.

The chain has TRBV4-2 and TRBJ2-7; 9 nucleotides align to TRBD2. With V trimmed by 0 bases and J by 3 bases, 6 bases remained unmatched. CDR1 is LGHNA, CDR2 YNFKEQ, per germline. The CDR3 extends over 16 amino acids. The CDR3 coding sequence is TGTGCCAGCAGCCAAGAAGGAGCGGGGGGATACTACGAGCAGTACTTC. Its translation is CASSQEGAGGYYEQYF.

This sequence joins TRBV6-6 and TRBJ1-4; possible D gene TRBD1, 5 bases. This CDR3 contains 11 residues. V was trimmed by 5 bases and J by 8 bases, leaving 6 bases between them. Germline V lookup: CDR1 MNHNY, CDR2 SVGAGI (reference sequence). CDR3 in amino acids: CASSRQEKLFF. The CDR3 DNA follows: TGTGCCAGCAGTCGACAGGAAAAACTGTTTTTT.

The rearrangement joins TRBV12-3 or TRBV12-4 to TRBJ2-6; D is unresolved. The CDR3 covers 15 residues. The ends were cut back, 5 bases at V and 4 bases at J, with 12 bases in the middle. The CDR3 nucleotides are TGTGCCAGCAGTCCGGACCTCTTGGGGGCCAACGTCCTGACTTTC. Translation: CASSPDLLGANVLTF.